Shown below are 19 T cell receptor beta chains from a single sample sequenced in a study of blood T cell repertoires in COVID-19. The table came from immunoSEQ multiplex PCR; TCRdb's copy has only in-frame clones and leaves some out. The data contain over 95,000 clones, roughly 88% of them singletons. Source material: peripheral blood. The receptor set was obtained from a woman between 70 and 85 years old who had recovered from COVID-19.

This chain links TRBV10-2 with TRBJ2-7; no clear D gene. Deletions cut 8 bases from V and 6 bases from J, with 11 bases between. The CDR3 spans 11 residues. From germline, CDR1 is WSHSY and CDR2 SAAADI. CDR3 nucleotide sequence: TGCGCCAGCTTGACCTCGGGCGAGCAGTACTTC. It yields the protein CASLTSGEQYF.

The chain has TRBV27 and TRBJ1-6; D is undetermined. This CDR3 is built from 13 residues. The germline CDR1 and CDR2 sequences are MNHEY and SMNVEV (reference sequence). Trimming took 7 bases from V and 4 from J, leaving 8 bases between them. The chain's CDR3 is CASMGAYNSPLHF. CDR3 sequence (DNA): TGTGCCAGCATGGGAGCTTATAATTCACCCCTCCACTTT.

The rearrangement joins TRBV5-6 to TRBJ1-6; D unclear. Germline values: CDR1 SGHDT, CDR2 YYEEEE. Deletions cut 1 base from V and 7 bases from J, with 9 bases between. The CDR3 is 14 residues long. CDR3: CASSLNSWNSPLHF. The CDR3 DNA is TGTGCCAGCAGCTTGAACAGCTGGAATTCACCCCTCCACTTT.

This sequence joins TRBV18 and TRBJ2-5; 14 nucleotides line up with TRBD2. V gave up 2 bases and J gave up 0 bases; unmatched junction bases: 5. The V gene's germline CDR1 is KGHSH and CDR2 LQKENI. CDR3 length: 18 residues. CDR3 protein: CASSPGLAGGLYQETQYF. The CDR3 nucleotides are TGTGCCAGCTCACCAGGACTAGCGGGGGGTCTGTACCAAGAGACCCAGTACTTC.

V is TRBV18 and J is TRBJ1-5; no clear D gene. Germline CDR1 is KGHSH and CDR2 is LQKENI. The CDR3 length is 13 residues. The ends were cut back, 3 bases at V and 5 bases at J, with 8 bases in the middle. Here the CDR3 reads CASSPTEDQPQHF. DNA for the CDR3: TGTGCCAGCTCACCTACAGAAGATCAGCCCCAGCATTTT.

V gene TRBV5-5 combines with J gene TRBJ2-1; D not certain. Germline V lookup: CDR1 SGHKS, CDR2 YYEKEE (reference sequence). The length of the CDR3 is 13 residues. V lost 0 bases and J 6 bases, leaving 7 bases between the germline ends. As DNA, the CDR3 is TGTGCCAGCAGCTTGGGACTTCTCAATGAGCAGTTCTTC. The encoded protein is CASSLGLLNEQFF.

This chain connects TRBV10-3 to TRBJ2-5; a weak D match, TRBD1 (6 bases). V lost 3 bases, J lost 2 bases, and 7 bases lay in between. CDR1 and CDR2 (germline): ENHRY, SYGVKD. This CDR3 has 13 residues. The CDR3 sequence: CAISEGTQETQYF. Here the CDR3 DNA reads TGTGCCATCAGTGAAGGGACACAAGAGACCCAGTACTTC.

V and J are TRBV19 and TRBJ2-7, with D tentatively TRBD1 (5 bases). With 3 bases removed from V and 3 bases from J, the gap between germline ends came to 15 bases. The CDR3 totals 15 residues. CDR1 is LNHDA and CDR2 is SQIVND in the germline V gene (reference sequence). CDR3 protein: CASSIGARMGYEQYF. CDR3 bases: TGTGCCAGTAGTATTGGGGCCCGGATGGGCTACGAGCAGTACTTC.

The chain combines TRBV10-3 with TRBJ1-5, with D hard to call. The CDR3 runs 14 residues. V was cut by 2 bases and J by 5 bases, with 10 bases left in between. Germline values: CDR1 ENHRY, CDR2 SYGVKD. The CDR3 DNA reads as TGTGCCATCAGTGAGCGGGTATCGGATCAGCCCCAGCATTTT. Translation gives CAISERVSDQPQHF.

The genes are TRBV30 and TRBJ1-3, with no clear D. The germline V gene has CDR1 GTSNPN and CDR2 SVGIG (reference sequence). Trimming removed 5 bases at V and 0 bases at J, with 8 bases between. The CDR3 loop spans 13 amino acids. The CDR3 bases are TGTGCCTGGGGGATCAGCTCTGGAAACACCATATATTTT. As protein: CAWGISSGNTIYF.

The chain combines TRBV4-1 with TRBJ1-1; no clear D. From germline, CDR1 is MGHRA and CDR2 YSYEKL. The CDR3 has 14 amino acids. V was cut by 2 bases and J by 4 bases, with 11 bases left in between. CDR3 sequence (DNA): TGCGCCAGCAGCCAATCCGTGACACTCACTGAAGCTTTCTTT. This sequence encodes CASSQSVTLTEAFF.

The chain has TRBV11-3 and TRBJ2-1, with 13 bases matching TRBD2. Trimming removed 5 bases from V and 8 bases from J; junction bases left unmatched: 6. The CDR3 spans 15 residues. Looked up from germline, CDR1 is SGHNT and CDR2 is YENEEA. The CDR3 spells CASSKLAGGLDEQFF. For the CDR3, the DNA is TGTGCCAGCAGCAAACTAGCGGGAGGGCTGGATGAGCAGTTCTTC.

The chain combines TRBV5-4 with TRBJ1-2, with D possibly matching TRBD1 (5 bases). This CDR3 has 15 residues. Trimming left V 2 bases short and J 4 bases short, with 15 bases between. Germline V lookup: CDR1 SGHNT, CDR2 YYREEE (reference sequence). CDR3 in amino acids: CASSLSQGRFYGYTF. As DNA, the CDR3 is TGTGCCAGCAGCTTATCCCAGGGAAGGTTCTATGGCTACACCTTC.

The chain has TRBV7-3 and TRBJ2-3; a weak D match, TRBD1 (6 bases). With 5 bases removed from V and 6 bases from J, the gap between germline ends came to 15 bases. The V gene's germline CDR1 is SGHTA and CDR2 FQGTGA. CDR3 length: 14 residues. As DNA, the CDR3 is TGTGCCAGCAGCAGCCCAGCGAGGGGGGATACGCAGTATTTT. This codes for CASSSPARGDTQYF. Combining the CDR3 with reference TRBV7-3 and TRBJ2-3 gives the whole variable domain GAGVSQTPSNKVTEKGKYVELRCDPISGHTALYWYRQSLGQGPEFLIYFQGTGAADDSGLPNDRFFAVRPEGSVSTLKIQRTERGDSAVYLCASSSPARGDTQYFGPGTRLTVL.

Regarding this clone: Other DNA sequences in the sample encode the same CDR3. The chain links TRBV9 to TRBJ2-7, with no clear D. The CDR3 loop spans 14 amino acids. Trimming shortened V by 0 bases and J by 2 bases, and 9 bases separated the two germline ends. The germline CDR1 and CDR2 sequences are SGDLS and YYNGEE. CDR3 region: CASSVGSVPYEQYF. The DNA of the CDR3 is TGTGCCAGCAGCGTAGGTTCAGTACCCTACGAGCAGTACTTC. Looking up the rest from reference TRBV9 and TRBJ2-7 gives the full variable domain: DSGVTQTPKHLITATGQRVTLRCSPRSGDLSVYWYQQSLDQGLQFLIQYYNGEERAKGNILERFSAQQFPDLHSELNLSSLELGDSALYFCASSVGSVPYEQYFGPGTRLTVT.

On this clone: Since a much larger clone is just one base distant, this may be a read error. Other DNA variants within this sample encode the same CDR3. Written as DNA, the CDR3 is TGTGCCAGCTCACCAGGACAGGGCGAGGGCTACACCTTC. Its protein is CASSPGQGEGYTF. The genes are TRBV18 and TRBJ1-2, with TRBD1 matching over 8 bases. This CDR3 is 13 amino acids long. The germline V gene encodes CDR1 KGHSH and CDR2 LQKENI. V lost 2 bases and J lost 8; bases outside the gene matches: 4.

Only a few counts were recorded for this clone. J is TRBJ1-5 and V is TRBV5-6; tentative D call: TRBD1 (6 bases). Germline loops: CDR1 SGHDT, CDR2 YYEEEE. Trimming took 2 bases from V and 7 from J, leaving 7 bases between them. The CDR3 contains 12 residues. CDR3 sequence reads: CASSFDRQPQHF. The CDR3 DNA is TGTGCCAGCAGCTTCGACAGGCAGCCCCAGCATTTT.

The chain combines TRBV7-9 with TRBJ1-2; D possibly corresponds to TRBD1 (5 bases). Looked up from germline, CDR1 is SEHNR and CDR2 is FQNEAQ (reference sequence). The CDR3 contains 13 residues. Trimming removed 4 bases from V and 4 bases from J, with 10 bases in between. Written as DNA, the CDR3 is TGTGCCAGCAGCTCAGGGCCCACCTATGGCTACACCTTC. Its translation is CASSSGPTYGYTF.

This clone was picked up a small number of times. V usage is TRBV6-5 and J usage is TRBJ2-7; weak D call: TRBD1 (7 bases). Germline CDR1 reads MNHEY; CDR2 reads SVGAGI. The V gene lost 2 bases and the J gene lost 9 bases, with 14 bases spanning the gap. CDR3 length equals 13 residues. CDR3 sequence reads: CASSYMSGGLQYF. The CDR3 coding sequence is TGTGCCAGCAGTTACATGTCAGGGGGGTTGCAGTACTTC.